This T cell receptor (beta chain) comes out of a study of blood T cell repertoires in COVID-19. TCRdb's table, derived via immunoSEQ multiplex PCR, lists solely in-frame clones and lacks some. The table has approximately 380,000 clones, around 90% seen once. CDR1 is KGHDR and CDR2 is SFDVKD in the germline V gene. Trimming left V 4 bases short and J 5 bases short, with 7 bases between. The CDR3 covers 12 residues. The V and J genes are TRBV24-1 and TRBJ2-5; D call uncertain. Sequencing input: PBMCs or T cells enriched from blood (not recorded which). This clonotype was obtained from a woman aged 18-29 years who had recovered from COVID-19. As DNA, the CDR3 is TGTGCCACCAGTGAGGAGTTCGAGACCCAGTACTTC. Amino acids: CATSEEFETQYF.